This T cell receptor (beta chain) stems from a study of shared clonotypes between healthy human individuals. Findings of the study overall: As a rule, naive subsets had a larger estimated richness than memory subsets. Only blood was sampled; tissue repertoires likely differ.

The V gene's germline CDR1 is SGHRS and CDR2 YFSETQ. V trimming: 3 bases; J trimming: 2 bases; junction bases outside the gene matches: 5. This CDR3 has 14 residues. In the original workflow: Junction-only sequences without quality scores were provided by ImmunoSEQ, so filtering was different. Sequencing used immunoSEQ multiplex PCR; TCRdb keeps in-frame clones, though not all of them. V, J and clone size are taken as reported in that table, and D and trimming were inferred from the DNA itself. The sample lists approximately 2.5 million clones; around 94% were seen once. To note about this clone: What it binds is not known.

The sequenced sample was naive CD4+ T cells sorted from blood. The sample's subset: CD45RA+ positively selected. The rearrangement joins TRBV5-1 to TRBJ2-7; 7 bases line up with TRBD1. The clonotype was recovered from a young man in good health. Here the CDR3 reads CASSSTGKAYEQYF. As DNA, the CDR3 is TGCGCCAGCAGCTCGACAGGGAAGGCCTACGAGCAGTACTTC.